This T cell receptor beta chain was sequenced during a study of blood T cell repertoires in COVID-19. Authors' methods: Researchers report that nucleated cell counts were estimated from reference gene primer amplification. Produced via immunoSEQ multiplex PCR; TCRdb's table is partial and in-frame only. V and J calls plus clone size are reproduced from that table; the DNA served to infer D and trimming. The sample contains 400,000 to 450,000 clones, roughly 90% of which appear only once. Sequenced sample: peripheral blood. This TCR derives from a man between 18 and 35 years old with COVID-19, enrolled during active disease.

Written as DNA, the CDR3 is TGCGCCAGCACAGCCGGGACAGGGCCCTACGAGCAGTACTTC. Its protein product is CASTAGTGPYEQYF. The rearrangement joins TRBV5-1 to TRBJ2-7; 9 bases align to TRBD1. Per germline, CDR1 SGHRS and CDR2 YFSETQ. V was clipped by 6 bases and J by 2 bases; unmatched bases: 6. The CDR3 is 14 amino acids.